The clone carrying this TCR beta chain came up a few times. Between about 19,000 and 1,100,000 sorted cells, with 10%, 30% or 50% RNA, yielded naive CD8 libraries. MiXCR, applied by TCRdb to the PCR reads, yields one record per CDR3 protein. The sample carries approximately 680,000 distinct CDR3 sequences, roughly 23% recorded once. These data originate in a study of molecular identifiers for immune sequencing clone quantification. The CDR3 length is 17 residues. V lost 0 bases and J lost 6, with 20 bases in between. Germline loops: CDR1 SEHNR, CDR2 FQNEAQ (reference sequence). The specimen was naive CD8+ T cells from blood, with Jurkat cell RNA spiked in. Stated subset: FACS-sorted CD8+CD4-CCR7+CD45RA+ naive T cells. The TCR sequence derives from a human donor in good health. Some libraries in this study had Jurkat cell RNA spiked in. This chain uses TRBV7-9 with TRBJ1-2, with D possibly matching TRBD1 (5 bases). DNA for the CDR3: TGTGCCAGCAGCTTAGCCCAGGGTTACCTCCTACGCAATGGCTACACCTTC. This encodes CASSLAQGYLLRNGYTF.